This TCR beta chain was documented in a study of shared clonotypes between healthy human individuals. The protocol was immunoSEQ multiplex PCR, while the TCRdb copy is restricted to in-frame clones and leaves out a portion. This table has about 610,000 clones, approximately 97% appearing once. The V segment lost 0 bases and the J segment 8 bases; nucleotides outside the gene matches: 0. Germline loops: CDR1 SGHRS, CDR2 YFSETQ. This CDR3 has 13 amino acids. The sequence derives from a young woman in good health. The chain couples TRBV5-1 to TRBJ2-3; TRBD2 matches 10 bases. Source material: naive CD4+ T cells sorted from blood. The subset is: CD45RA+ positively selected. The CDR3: CASSLGTSGTQYF. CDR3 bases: TGCGCCAGCAGCTTGGGGACTAGCGGTACGCAGTATTTT.